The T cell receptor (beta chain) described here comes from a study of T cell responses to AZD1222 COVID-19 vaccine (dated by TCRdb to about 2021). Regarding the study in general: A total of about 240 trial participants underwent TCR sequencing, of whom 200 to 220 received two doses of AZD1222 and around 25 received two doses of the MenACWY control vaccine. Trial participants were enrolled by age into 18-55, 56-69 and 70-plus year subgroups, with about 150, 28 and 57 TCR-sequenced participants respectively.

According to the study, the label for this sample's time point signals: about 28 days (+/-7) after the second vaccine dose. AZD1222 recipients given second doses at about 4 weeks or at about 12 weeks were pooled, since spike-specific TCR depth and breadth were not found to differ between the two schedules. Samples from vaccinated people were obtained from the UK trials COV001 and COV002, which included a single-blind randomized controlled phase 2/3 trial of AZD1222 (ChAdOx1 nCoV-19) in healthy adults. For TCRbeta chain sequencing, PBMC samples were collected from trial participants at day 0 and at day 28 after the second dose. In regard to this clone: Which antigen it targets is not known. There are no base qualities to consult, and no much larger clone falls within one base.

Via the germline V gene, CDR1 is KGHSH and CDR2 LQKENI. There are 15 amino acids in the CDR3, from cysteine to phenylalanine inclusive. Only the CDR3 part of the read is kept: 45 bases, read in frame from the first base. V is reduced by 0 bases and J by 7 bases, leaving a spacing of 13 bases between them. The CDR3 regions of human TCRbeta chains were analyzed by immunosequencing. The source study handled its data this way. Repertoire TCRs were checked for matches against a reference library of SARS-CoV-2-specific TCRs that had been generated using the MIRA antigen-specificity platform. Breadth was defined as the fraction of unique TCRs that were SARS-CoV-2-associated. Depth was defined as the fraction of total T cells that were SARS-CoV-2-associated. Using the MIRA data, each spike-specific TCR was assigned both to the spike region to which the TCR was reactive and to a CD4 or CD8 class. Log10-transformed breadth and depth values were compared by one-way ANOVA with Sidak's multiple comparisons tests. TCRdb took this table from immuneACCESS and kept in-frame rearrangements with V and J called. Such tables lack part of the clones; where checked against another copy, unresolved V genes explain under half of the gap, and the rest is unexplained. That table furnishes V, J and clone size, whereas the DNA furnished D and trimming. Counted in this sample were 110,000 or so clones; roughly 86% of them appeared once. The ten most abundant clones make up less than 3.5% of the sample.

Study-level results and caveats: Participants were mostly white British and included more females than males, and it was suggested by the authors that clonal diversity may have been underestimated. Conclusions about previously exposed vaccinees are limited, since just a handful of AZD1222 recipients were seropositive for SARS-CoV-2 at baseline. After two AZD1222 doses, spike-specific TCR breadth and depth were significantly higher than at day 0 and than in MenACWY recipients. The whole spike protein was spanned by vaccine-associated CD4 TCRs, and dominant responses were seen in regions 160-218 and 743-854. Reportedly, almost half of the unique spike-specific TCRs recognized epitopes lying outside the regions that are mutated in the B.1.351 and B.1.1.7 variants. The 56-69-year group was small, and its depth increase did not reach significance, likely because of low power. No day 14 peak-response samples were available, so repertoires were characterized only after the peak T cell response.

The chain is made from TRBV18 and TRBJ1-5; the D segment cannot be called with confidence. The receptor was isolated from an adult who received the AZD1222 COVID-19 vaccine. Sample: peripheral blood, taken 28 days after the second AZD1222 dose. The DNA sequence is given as TGTGCCAGCTCACCACCCAATCTAGAGTGGCAGCCCCAGCATTTT. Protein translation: CASSPPNLEWQPQHF. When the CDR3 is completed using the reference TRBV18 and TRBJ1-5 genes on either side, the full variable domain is NAGVMQNPRHLVRRRGQEARLRCSPMKGHSHVYWYRQLPEEGLKFMVYLQKENIIDESGMPKERFSAEFPKEGPSILRIQQVVRGDSAAYFCASSPPNLEWQPQHFGDGTRLSIL.